These 19 T cell receptor beta chains were sequenced from one sample in a study of T cells in Graves' hyperthyroidism and ophthalmopathy. Amplification of TCR beta CDR3 regions was performed using RNA transcripts as template. The HTBI set primed first-round TCR CDR3 RT-PCR. From the multiplex PCR reads, TCRdb called clonotypes with MiXCR, one entry per CDR3 protein. The sample lists around 300,000 distinct CDR3 sequences, roughly 15% occurring once. Sequenced input: blood. The receptors originated from a woman aged 25-40 years with Graves' hyperthyroidism that later progressed to Graves' ophthalmopathy.

This clonotype was counted a single time. The chain is built from TRBV27 and TRBJ1-1; maybe TRBD1 (5 bases). From germline, CDR1 is MNHEY and CDR2 SMNVEV (reference sequence). This CDR3 is built from 12 residues. The V end lost 6 bases, the J end lost 6 bases, and 11 bases lay between the germline ends. The CDR3 DNA sequence: TGTGCCAGCAGGGGACTCTTCCCTGAAGCTTTCTTT. The encoded protein is CASRGLFPEAFF.

Only a few counts were recorded for this clonotype. A much larger clone differs by one base, so this may be a read error. The chain has TRBV6-1 and TRBJ1-2; TRBD1 is a possible D gene (5 bases). Germline V gene sequence: CDR1 MNHNS, CDR2 SASEGT. The V end was cut by 11 bases, the J end by 7 bases, with 20 bases between. CDR3 length: 13 residues. This CDR3 is CAGTPVGARGYTF. As DNA, the CDR3 is TGTGCCGGCACACCGGTAGGGGCTCGTGGCTACACCTTC.

This clonotype was observed at least ten times. The rearrangement joins TRBV11-2 to TRBJ2-4; 9 bases agree with TRBD1. Germline-derived CDR1 and CDR2 are SGHAT and FQNNGV. The CDR3 has 15 residues. With 1 base clipped from V and 9 bases from J, the junction kept 7 bases outside the gene matches. CDR3 loop: CASSLGGTGLAIQYF. Here the CDR3 DNA reads TGTGCCAGCAGCTTAGGCGGGACAGGGCTCGCCATTCAGTACTTC.

The V gene is TRBV7-9, the J gene TRBJ1-3; D remains unclear. CDR1 and CDR2 from the germline V gene are SEHNR and FQNEAQ (reference sequence). V was clipped by 2 bases and J by 6 bases, with 8 bases between them. The CDR3 extends over 13 amino acids. Here the CDR3 reads CASSLSSENTIYF. DNA for the CDR3: TGTGCCAGCAGCTTATCCTCGGAAAACACCATATATTTT.

This chain connects TRBV6-8 to TRBJ2-7; D is possibly TRBD1 (5 bases). Trimming cost V 4 bases and J 4 bases, with 17 bases left between them. In germline, CDR1 is MNHGY, CDR2 SAAAGT. The CDR3 spans 15 residues. The chain's CDR3 is CASSSSSRATYEQYF. CDR3 DNA: TGTGCCAGCAGTTCTTCCAGCAGGGCGACGTACGAGCAGTACTTC.

At least ten counts were recorded for this clonotype. This chain connects TRBV30 to TRBJ2-7, with TRBD2 as a possible D gene (6 bases). The CDR3 has 15 residues. Trimming left V 2 bases short and J 5 bases short, with 19 bases between. In germline, CDR1 is GTSNPN, CDR2 SVGIG (reference sequence). The CDR3 nucleotides are TGTGCCTGGAGTAGTTGGCGGGGCTCGGTACACGAGCAGTACTTC. Translated, it gives CAWSSWRGSVHEQYF.

This clonotype has a handful of counts. The V gene is TRBV28, the J gene TRBJ1-1, with 7 bases aligning to TRBD1. The CDR3 sequence is 15 residues long. The trim removed 4 bases at V and 3 bases at J, leaving 8 bases unmatched. Per germline, CDR1 MDHEN and CDR2 SYDVKM. This CDR3 is CASSSTGVLDTEAFF. The DNA of the CDR3 is TGTGCCAGCAGTTCCACAGGGGTTCTGGACACTGAAGCTTTCTTT.

This clonotype came up many times. The gene calls are TRBV7-6 and TRBJ2-5; D is unresolved. This CDR3 is built from 15 residues. The ends were cut back, 4 bases at V and 0 bases at J, with 12 bases in the middle. Germline V CDR1 and CDR2: SGHVS, FNYEAQ. CDR3 coding DNA: TGTGCCAGCAGCTACGACCCTTGGTACCAAGAGACCCAGTACTTC. Residues: CASSYDPWYQETQYF.

The CDR3: CASSPSGDAWEQYF. Written as DNA, the CDR3 is TGTGCCAGCAGTCCAAGCGGGGACGCCTGGGAGCAGTACTTC. V usage is TRBV28 and J usage is TRBJ2-7, with 7 bases fitting TRBD2. The CDR3 runs 14 residues. Germline V gene sequence: CDR1 MDHEN, CDR2 SYDVKM. Trimming at V came to 5 bases and at J to 7 bases, leaving 11 bases not matched to a gene.

Ten or more counts support this clonotype. The genes are TRBV6-2 or TRBV6-3 and TRBJ2-1; D is uncertain. This CDR3 is 18 amino acids long. V lost 2 bases to trimming and J lost 8 bases, with 25 bases between them. The germline V gene encodes CDR1 MNHEY and CDR2 SVGEGT. The DNA for the CDR3 is TGTGCCAGCAGTTACGGTCTTTTACGGCTAGGGAAGCTCGATGAGCAGTTCTTC. Translated, it gives CASSYGLLRLGKLDEQFF.

The gene calls are TRBV20-1 and TRBJ2-2; the D gene is possibly TRBD1 (5 bases). Germline-derived CDR1 and CDR2 are DFQATT and SNEGSKA (reference sequence). The CDR3 loop spans 14 amino acids. Trimming stripped 0 bases from V and 7 bases from J, with 12 bases between. In DNA form, the CDR3 reads TGCAGTGCTAGAGATGGCAGGGTCGTCGGGGAGCTGTTTTTT. The encoded protein is CSARDGRVVGELFF.

This clonotype was observed at least ten times. CDR3 DNA sequence: TGCAGTGCTAGAGGGCCTTCAGATACGCAGTATTTT. This encodes CSARGPSDTQYF. The chain links TRBV20-1 to TRBJ2-3; D is uncertain. Germline V CDR1 and CDR2: DFQATT, SNEGSKA (reference sequence). Trimming shortened V by 1 base and J by 4 bases, and 6 bases separated the two germline ends. There are 12 residues in the CDR3.

This chain joins TRBV7-9 and TRBJ2-7, with a weak D call TRBD2 (5 bases). Germline CDR1 is SEHNR and CDR2 is FQNEAQ (reference sequence). Trimming pared 5 bases from V and 6 bases from J, leaving 20 bases between. This CDR3 has 15 residues. CDR3: CASSQSPGIVSEQYF. CDR3 DNA: TGTGCCAGCAGCCAATCCCCCGGGATAGTTTCCGAGCAGTACTTC.

This clonotype was observed many times. The rearrangement joins TRBV18 to TRBJ2-2; D remains unclear. There are 14 residues in the CDR3. The V and J ends lost 0 bases and 6 bases respectively, with 8 bases between them. Germline loops: CDR1 KGHSH, CDR2 LQKENI. CDR3 nucleotides: TGTGCCAGCTCACCACCTCTAAGAGCCGGGGAGCTGTTTTTT. Translated: CASSPPLRAGELFF.

This clonotype occurred many times. The chain couples TRBV29-1 to TRBJ2-1; 9 bases fit TRBD1. Germline V gene data show CDR1 as SQVTM and CDR2 as ANQGSEA. After removal of 5 bases from V and 8 bases from J, the junction contained 13 bases not matched to a gene. The CDR3 contains 15 residues. Written as DNA, the CDR3 is TGCAGCGTTTTTCGAGGACAGGGGATTTTCGATGAGCAGTTCTTC. This translates into CSVFRGQGIFDEQFF.

This clonotype was seen at least ten times. The CDR3 region has the DNA TGTGCCGTTACCGGGACTAGCGGGAGAGTGTATGAGCAGTTCTTC. Its translation is CAVTGTSGRVYEQFF. The chain has TRBV10-3 and TRBJ2-1, with 14 bases lining up with TRBD2. The CDR3 contains 15 residues. With 11 bases clipped from V and 8 bases from J, the junction kept 11 bases outside the gene matches. Looked up from germline, CDR1 is ENHRY and CDR2 is SYGVKD.

This clonotype was counted ten times or more. A read error may produce the germline difference seen at one junction end. This sequence joins TRBV7-2 and TRBJ2-3; 10 bases are a match to TRBD2. CDR1 is SGHTA and CDR2 is FQGNSA in the germline V gene. The CDR3 extends over 15 amino acids. As DNA, the CDR3 is TGTGCCAGCAGCCTAGCGGGAGTGCGCACAGATACGCAGTATTTT. Amino acids: CASSLAGVRTDTQYF.

V gene TRBV19 combines with J gene TRBJ2-7; the match to TRBD2 covers 8 bases. The germline gives CDR1 LNHDA, CDR2 SQIVND (reference sequence). CDR3 length: 19 amino acids. Trimming removed 5 bases from V and 1 base from J; junction bases left unmatched: 19. CDR3 loop: CASSFLPTSETIKSYEQYF. The CDR3 region has the DNA TGTGCCAGTAGTTTTCTTCCGACTAGCGAGACGATCAAGTCCTACGAGCAGTACTTC. Full variable domain (remainder filled in from reference TRBV19 and TRBJ2-7): DGGITQSPKYLFRKEGQNVTLSCEQNLNHDAMYWYRQDPGQGLRLIYYSQIVNDFQKGDIAEGYSVSREKKESFPLTVTSAQKNPTAFYLCASSFLPTSETIKSYEQYFGPGTRLTVT.

This clonotype was recorded at least ten times. The V and J genes are TRBV7-2 and TRBJ2-7, with D possibly TRBD2 on 6 matching bases. The CDR3 spans 14 residues. V lost 5 bases and J lost 4, with 15 bases in between. Germline values: CDR1 SGHTA, CDR2 FQGNSA. For the CDR3, the DNA is TGTGCCAGCAGCCCCCCGGAGGCGGGGTACGAGCAGTACTTC. Protein: CASSPPEAGYEQYF.